Described below is a single TCR beta chain sequence and its context. This CDR3 has 14 residues. Germline V gene sequence: CDR1 LGHDT, CDR2 YNNKEL (reference sequence). The V gene lost 2 bases and the J gene lost 2 bases, with 9 bases spanning the gap. Per the original methods: By means of reference gene primer amplification, nucleated cell counts were estimated. Clones were read by immunoSEQ multiplex PCR, and TCRdb kept only the in-frame ones, dropping some. V and J calls and clone size are given by that table; D and trimming were obtained from the DNA. The sample includes about 160,000 clones, about 88% of them seen just once. Seattle-derived patients entered the study during active infection and were followed longitudinally. This sample is drawn from a study of blood T cell repertoires in COVID-19. Across the whole study: PBMCs, B-cell-depleted T cells, or T cells provided the cDNA or gDNA that made up the material.

The rearrangement joins TRBV3-1 (or the pseudogene TRBV3-2) to TRBJ1-2; tentative D call: TRBD1 (5 bases). This sequence originates from a woman between 55 and 75 years old with COVID-19, enrolled during active disease. The sample was peripheral blood. This chain's CDR3 is CASSQPGKNYGYTF. CDR3 nucleotide sequence: TGTGCCAGCAGCCAACCAGGGAAAAACTATGGCTACACCTTC.